Reported below is one T cell receptor beta chain. Its cognate antigen is unknown. This entry is derived from a study of somatic mutations in cytotoxic T cells in rheumatoid arthritis. Germline V gives CDR1 LNHDA, CDR2 SQIVND (reference sequence). V gave up 4 bases and J gave up 0 bases; unmatched junction bases: 8. This CDR3 is 18 amino acids long. The data were produced by immunoSEQ multiplex PCR, yet TCRdb's version contains in-frame clones alone and is incomplete. The data show roughly 10,000 clones, about nine tenths seen once. Overall study findings and caveats: Significant differences in CD8+ T-cell clonality were not found between rheumatoid arthritis patients and healthy controls (age-matched).

The sequence was obtained from a woman aged 18-29 years with rheumatoid arthritis. Sequencing was performed on CD4+ T cells sorted from blood. The genes are TRBV19 and TRBJ2-3; 12 nucleotides match TRBD2. CDR3 region: CASSKFGLAGYSTDTQYF. In nucleotides, the CDR3 is TGTGCCAGTAGTAAGTTCGGACTAGCGGGGTATAGCACAGATACGCAGTATTTT.